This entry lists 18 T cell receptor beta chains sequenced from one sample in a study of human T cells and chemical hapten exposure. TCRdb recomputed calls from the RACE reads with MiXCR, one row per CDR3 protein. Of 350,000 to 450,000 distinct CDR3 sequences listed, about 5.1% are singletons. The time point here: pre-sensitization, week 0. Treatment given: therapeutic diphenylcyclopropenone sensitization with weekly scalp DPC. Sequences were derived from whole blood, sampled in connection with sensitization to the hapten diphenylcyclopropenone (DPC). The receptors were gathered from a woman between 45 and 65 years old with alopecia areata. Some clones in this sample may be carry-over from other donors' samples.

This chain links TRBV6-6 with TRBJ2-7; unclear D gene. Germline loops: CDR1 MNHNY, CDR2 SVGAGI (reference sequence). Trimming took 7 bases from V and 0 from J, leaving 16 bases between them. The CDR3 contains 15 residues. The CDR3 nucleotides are TGTGCCAGCATACCTAGGCAGCGAAGCTCCTACGAGCAGTACTTC. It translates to CASIPRQRSSYEQYF.

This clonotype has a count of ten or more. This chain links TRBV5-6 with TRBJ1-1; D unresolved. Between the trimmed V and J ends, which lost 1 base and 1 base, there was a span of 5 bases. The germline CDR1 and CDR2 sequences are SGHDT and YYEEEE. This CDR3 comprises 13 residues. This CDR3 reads CASSLRGNTEAFF. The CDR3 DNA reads TGTGCCAGCAGCTTGAGAGGGAACACTGAAGCTTTCTTT.

The CDR3 DNA reads as TGTGCCAGCAGCCTTGGGGTAGGGTCTGGAAACACCATATATTTT. Protein sequence: CASSLGVGSGNTIYF. The V and J genes are TRBV4-2 and TRBJ1-3; D gene ambiguous. The CDR3 runs to 15 residues. Per germline, CDR1 LGHNA and CDR2 YNFKEQ. V was shortened by 4 bases and J by 1 base, with 11 bases between the two germline ends.

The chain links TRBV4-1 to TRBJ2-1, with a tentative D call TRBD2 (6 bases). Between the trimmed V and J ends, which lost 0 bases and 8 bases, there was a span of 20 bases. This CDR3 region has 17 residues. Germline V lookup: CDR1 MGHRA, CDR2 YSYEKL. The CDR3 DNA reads TGCGCCAGCAGCCAAGACCGGGAGACAGAACCAGGCGATGAGCAGTTCTTC. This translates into CASSQDRETEPGDEQFF.

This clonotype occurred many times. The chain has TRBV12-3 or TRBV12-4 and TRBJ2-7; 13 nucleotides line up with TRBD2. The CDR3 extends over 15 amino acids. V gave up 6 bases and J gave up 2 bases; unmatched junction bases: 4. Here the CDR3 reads CASRSTSGRPYEQYF. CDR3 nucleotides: TGTGCCAGCAGGTCGACTAGCGGGAGGCCCTACGAGCAGTACTTC.

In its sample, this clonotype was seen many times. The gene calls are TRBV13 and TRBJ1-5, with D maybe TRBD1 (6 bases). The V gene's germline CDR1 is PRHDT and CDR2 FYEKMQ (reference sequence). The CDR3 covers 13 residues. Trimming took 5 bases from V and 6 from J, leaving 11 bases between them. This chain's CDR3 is CASSADSGQPQHF. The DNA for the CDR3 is TGTGCCAGCAGCGCGGACAGCGGTCAGCCCCAGCATTTT.

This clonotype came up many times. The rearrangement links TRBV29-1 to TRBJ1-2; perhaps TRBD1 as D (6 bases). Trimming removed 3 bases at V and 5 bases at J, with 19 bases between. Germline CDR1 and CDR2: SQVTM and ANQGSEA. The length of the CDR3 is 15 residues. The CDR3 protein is CSVDFGQGREYGYTF. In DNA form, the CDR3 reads TGCAGCGTTGATTTCGGGCAGGGGCGCGAGTATGGCTACACCTTC. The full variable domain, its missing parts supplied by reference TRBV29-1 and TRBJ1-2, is SAVISQKPSRDICQRGTSLTIQCQVDSQVTMMFWYRQQPGQSLTLIATANQGSEATYESGFVIDKFPISRPNLTFSTLTVSNMSPEDSSIYLCSVDFGQGREYGYTFGSGTRLTVV.

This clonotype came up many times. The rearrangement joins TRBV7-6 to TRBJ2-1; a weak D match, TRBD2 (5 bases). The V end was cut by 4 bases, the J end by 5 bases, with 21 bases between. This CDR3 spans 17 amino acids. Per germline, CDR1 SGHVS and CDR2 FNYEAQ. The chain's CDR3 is CASSSVNGLATNNEQFF. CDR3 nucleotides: TGTGCCAGCAGCTCCGTCAACGGACTCGCAACGAACAATGAGCAGTTCTTC.

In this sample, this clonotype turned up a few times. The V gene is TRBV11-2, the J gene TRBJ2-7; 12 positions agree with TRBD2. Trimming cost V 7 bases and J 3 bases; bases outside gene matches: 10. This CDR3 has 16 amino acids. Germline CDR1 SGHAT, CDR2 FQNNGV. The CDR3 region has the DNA TGTGCCAGCACCCCCCGCCTAGCGGGAGGGTTCTACGAGCAGTACTTC. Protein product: CASTPRLAGGFYEQYF.

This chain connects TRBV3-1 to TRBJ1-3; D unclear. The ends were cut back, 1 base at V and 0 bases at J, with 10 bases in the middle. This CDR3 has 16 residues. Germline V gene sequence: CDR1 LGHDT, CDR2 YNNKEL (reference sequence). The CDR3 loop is CASSQVSRFSGNTIYF. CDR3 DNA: TGTGCCAGCAGCCAAGTTTCAAGGTTCTCTGGAAACACCATATATTTT. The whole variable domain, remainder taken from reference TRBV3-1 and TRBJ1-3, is DTAVSQTPKYLVTQMGNDKSIKCEQNLGHDTMYWYKQDSKKFLKIMFSYNNKELIINETVPNRFSPKSPDKAHLNLHINSLELGDSAVYFCASSQVSRFSGNTIYFGEGSWLTVV.

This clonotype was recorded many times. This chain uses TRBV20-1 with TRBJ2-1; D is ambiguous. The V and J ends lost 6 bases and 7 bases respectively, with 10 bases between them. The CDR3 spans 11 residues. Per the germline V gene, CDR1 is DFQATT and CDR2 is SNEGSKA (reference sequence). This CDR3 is CSADPTNEQFF. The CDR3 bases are TGCAGTGCAGATCCAACGAATGAGCAGTTCTTC.

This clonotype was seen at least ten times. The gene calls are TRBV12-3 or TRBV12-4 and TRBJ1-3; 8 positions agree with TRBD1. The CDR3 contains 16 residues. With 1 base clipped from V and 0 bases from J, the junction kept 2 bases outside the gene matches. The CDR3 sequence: CASSLGTGHSGNTIYF. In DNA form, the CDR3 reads TGTGCCAGCAGTTTAGGGACAGGGCACTCTGGAAACACCATATATTTT.

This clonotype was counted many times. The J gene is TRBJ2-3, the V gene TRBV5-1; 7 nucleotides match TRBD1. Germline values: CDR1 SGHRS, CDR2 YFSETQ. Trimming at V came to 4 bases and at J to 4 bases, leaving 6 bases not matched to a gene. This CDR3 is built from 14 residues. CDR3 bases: TGCGCCAGCAGCCCCAGGGGGACCCCAGATACGCAGTATTTT. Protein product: CASSPRGTPDTQYF.

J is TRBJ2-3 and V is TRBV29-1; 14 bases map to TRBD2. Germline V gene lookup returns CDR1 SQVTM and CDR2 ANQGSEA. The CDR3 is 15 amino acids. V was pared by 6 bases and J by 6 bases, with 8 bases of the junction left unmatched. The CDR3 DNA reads TGCAGCGTGGGGGGACTAGCGGGAGAGGTCGATACGCAGTATTTT. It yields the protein CSVGGLAGEVDTQYF.

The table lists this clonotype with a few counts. Here the CDR3 DNA reads TGCAGCGTTGAAGTACAGAAGTTGAACACTGAAGCTTTCTTT. This translates into CSVEVQKLNTEAFF. The chain has TRBV29-1 and TRBJ1-1; D is unresolved. Trimming removed 1 base from V and 0 bases from J, with 9 bases in between. CDR1 is SQVTM and CDR2 is ANQGSEA in the germline V gene. The CDR3 is 14 residues long. Together with reference TRBV29-1 and TRBJ1-1, the CDR3 gives the full variable domain: SAVISQKPSRDICQRGTSLTIQCQVDSQVTMMFWYRQQPGQSLTLIATANQGSEATYESGFVIDKFPISRPNLTFSTLTVSNMSPEDSSIYLCSVEVQKLNTEAFFGQGTRLTVV.

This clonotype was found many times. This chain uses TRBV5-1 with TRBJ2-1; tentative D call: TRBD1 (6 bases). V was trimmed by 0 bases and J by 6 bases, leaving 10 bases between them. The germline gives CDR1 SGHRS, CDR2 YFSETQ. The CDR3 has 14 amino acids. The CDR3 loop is CASSLGGTLNEQFF. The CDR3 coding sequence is TGCGCCAGCAGCTTGGGGGGGACACTCAATGAGCAGTTCTTC.

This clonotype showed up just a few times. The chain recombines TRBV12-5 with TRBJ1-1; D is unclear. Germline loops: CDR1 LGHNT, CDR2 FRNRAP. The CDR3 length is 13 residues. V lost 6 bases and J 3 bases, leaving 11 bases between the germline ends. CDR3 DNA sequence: TGTGCTAGTGGCCGCCTGATCGACACTGAAGCTTTCTTT. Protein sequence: CASGRLIDTEAFF.

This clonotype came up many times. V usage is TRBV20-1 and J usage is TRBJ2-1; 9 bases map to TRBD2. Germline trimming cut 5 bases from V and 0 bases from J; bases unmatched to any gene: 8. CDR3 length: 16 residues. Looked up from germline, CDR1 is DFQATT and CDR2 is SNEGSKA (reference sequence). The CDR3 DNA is TGCAGTGCTCTAGGACTAGCGCCGGCCTCCTACAATGAGCAGTTCTTC. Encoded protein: CSALGLAPASYNEQFF.